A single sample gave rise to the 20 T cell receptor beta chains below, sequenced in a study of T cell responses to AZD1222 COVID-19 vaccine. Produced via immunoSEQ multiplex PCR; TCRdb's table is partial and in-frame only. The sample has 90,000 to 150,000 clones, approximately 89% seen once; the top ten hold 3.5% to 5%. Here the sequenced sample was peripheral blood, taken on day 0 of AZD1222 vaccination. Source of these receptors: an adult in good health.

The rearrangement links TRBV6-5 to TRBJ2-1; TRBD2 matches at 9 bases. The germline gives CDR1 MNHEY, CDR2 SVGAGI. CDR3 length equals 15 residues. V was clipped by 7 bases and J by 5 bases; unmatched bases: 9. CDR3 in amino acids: CASNGETSGHNEQFF. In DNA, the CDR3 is TGTGCCAGCAATGGGGAGACTAGCGGACACAATGAGCAGTTCTTC.

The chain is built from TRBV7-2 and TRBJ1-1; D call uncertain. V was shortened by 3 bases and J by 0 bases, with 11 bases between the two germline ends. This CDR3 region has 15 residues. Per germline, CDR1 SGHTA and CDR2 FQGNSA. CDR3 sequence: CASSFGSGVNTEAFF. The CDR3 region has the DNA TGTGCCAGCAGCTTTGGAAGCGGGGTGAACACTGAAGCTTTCTTT. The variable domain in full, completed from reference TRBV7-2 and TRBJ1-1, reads GAGVSQSPSNKVTEKGKDVELRCDPISGHTALYWYRQSLGQGLEFLIYFQGNSAPDKSGLPSDRFSAERTGGSVSTLTIQRTQQEDSAVYLCASSFGSGVNTEAFFGQGTRLTVV.

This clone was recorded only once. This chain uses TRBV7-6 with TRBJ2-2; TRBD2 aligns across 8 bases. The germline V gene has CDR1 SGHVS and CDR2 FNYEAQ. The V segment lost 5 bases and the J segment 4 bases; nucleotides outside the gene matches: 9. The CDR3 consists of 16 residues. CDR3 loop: CASSPGGGGSTGELFF. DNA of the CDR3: TGTGCCAGCAGCCCCGGGGGGGGCGGAAGCACCGGGGAGCTGTTTTTT.

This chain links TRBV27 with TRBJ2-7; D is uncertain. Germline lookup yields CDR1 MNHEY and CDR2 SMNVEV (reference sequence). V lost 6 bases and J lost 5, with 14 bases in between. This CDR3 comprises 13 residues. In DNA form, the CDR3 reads TGTGCCAGCAGCCCCGGGCTAGGTCACGAGCAGTACTTC. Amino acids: CASSPGLGHEQYF.

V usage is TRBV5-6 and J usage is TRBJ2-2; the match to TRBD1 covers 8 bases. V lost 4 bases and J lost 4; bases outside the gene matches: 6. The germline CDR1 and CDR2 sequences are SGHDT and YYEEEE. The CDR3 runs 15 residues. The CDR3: CASSPQDRATGELFF. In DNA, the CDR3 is TGTGCCAGCAGCCCGCAGGACAGGGCCACCGGGGAGCTGTTTTTT.

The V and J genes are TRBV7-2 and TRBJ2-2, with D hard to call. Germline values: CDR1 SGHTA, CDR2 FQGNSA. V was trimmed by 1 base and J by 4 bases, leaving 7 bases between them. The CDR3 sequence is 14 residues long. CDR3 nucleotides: TGTGCCAGCAGCTTAGGGTCGGTCACCGGGGAGCTGTTTTTT. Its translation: CASSLGSVTGELFF.

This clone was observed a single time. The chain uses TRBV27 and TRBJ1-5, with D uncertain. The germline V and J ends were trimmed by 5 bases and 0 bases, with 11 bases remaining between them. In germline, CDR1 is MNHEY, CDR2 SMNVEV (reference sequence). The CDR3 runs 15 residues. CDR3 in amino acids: CASSPRPNSNQPQHF. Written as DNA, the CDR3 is TGTGCCAGCAGTCCCCGGCCGAATAGCAATCAGCCCCAGCATTTT.

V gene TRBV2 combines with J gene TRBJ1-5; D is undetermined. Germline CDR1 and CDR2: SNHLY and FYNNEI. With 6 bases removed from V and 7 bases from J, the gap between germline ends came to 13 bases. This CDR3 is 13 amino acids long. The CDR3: CASSPQPRQPQHF. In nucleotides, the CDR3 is TGTGCCAGCAGCCCCCAGCCAAGGCAGCCCCAGCATTTT.

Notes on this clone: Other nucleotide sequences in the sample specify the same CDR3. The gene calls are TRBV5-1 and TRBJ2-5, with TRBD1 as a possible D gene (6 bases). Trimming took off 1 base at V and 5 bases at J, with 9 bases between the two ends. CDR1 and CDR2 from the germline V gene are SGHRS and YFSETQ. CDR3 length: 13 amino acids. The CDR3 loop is CASSLTGRETQYF. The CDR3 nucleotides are TGCGCCAGCAGCTTGACAGGGCGGGAGACCCAGTACTTC.

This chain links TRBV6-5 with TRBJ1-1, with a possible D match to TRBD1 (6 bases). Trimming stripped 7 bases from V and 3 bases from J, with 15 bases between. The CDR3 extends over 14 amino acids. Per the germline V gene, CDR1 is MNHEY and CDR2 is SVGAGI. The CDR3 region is CASTNRGGHTEAFF. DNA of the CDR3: TGTGCCAGCACCAACCGGGGGGGGCACACTGAAGCTTTCTTT.

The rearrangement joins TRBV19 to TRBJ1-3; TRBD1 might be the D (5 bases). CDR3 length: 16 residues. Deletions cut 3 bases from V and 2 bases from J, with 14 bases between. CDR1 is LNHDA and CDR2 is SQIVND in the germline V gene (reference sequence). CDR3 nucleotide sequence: TGTGCCAGTAGTATCTCCAGAGGGGTGGCTGGAAACACCATATATTTT. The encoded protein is CASSISRGVAGNTIYF.

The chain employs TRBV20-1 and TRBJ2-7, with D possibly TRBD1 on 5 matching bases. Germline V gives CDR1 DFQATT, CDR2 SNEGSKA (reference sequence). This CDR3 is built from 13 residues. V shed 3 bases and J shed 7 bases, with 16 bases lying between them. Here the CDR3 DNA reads TGCAGTGCTAGTCGCCAGGGTGGCCGGGAGCAGTACTTC. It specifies CSASRQGGREQYF.

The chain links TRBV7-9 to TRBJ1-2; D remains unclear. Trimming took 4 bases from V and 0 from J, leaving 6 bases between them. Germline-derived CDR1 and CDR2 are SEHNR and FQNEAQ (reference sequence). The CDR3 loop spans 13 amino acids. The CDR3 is CASSSGSNYGYTF. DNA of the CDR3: TGTGCCAGCAGCTCAGGTTCTAACTATGGCTACACCTTC.

The CDR3 spells CASSLVPSGSSSYNEQFF. CDR3 in DNA: TGCGCCAGCAGCTTGGTACCTAGCGGTTCTAGCTCCTACAATGAGCAGTTCTTC. The chain links TRBV5-1 to TRBJ2-1; 7 bases line up with TRBD2. The CDR3 has 18 amino acids. The germline gives CDR1 SGHRS, CDR2 YFSETQ. V lost 0 bases, J lost 0 bases, and 9 bases stayed unmatched.

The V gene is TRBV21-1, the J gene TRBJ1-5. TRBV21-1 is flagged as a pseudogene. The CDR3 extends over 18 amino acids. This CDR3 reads CASSKGGKQTGASQPQHF. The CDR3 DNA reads TGTGCCAGCAGCAAAGGGGGAAAACAGACGGGGGCAAGTCAGCCCCAGCATTTT.

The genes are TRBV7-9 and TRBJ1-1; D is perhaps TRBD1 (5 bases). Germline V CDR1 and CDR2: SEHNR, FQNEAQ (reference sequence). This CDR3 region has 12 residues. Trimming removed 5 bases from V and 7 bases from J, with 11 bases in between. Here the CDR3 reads CASSTRGDEAFF. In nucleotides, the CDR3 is TGTGCCAGCAGCACAAGGGGTGATGAAGCTTTCTTT.

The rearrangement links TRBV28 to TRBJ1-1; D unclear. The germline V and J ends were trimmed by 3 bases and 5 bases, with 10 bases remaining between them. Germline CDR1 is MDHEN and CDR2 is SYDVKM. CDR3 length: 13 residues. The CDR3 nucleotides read TGTGCCAGCAGTTTGGAATCTTTAACTGAAGCTTTCTTT. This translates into CASSLESLTEAFF.

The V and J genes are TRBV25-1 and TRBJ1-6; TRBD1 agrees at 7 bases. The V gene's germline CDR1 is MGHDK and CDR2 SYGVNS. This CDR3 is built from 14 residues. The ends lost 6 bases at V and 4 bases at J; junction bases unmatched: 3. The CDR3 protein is CASSEGQYNSPLHF. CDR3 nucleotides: TGTGCCAGCAGCGAGGGACAGTATAATTCACCCCTCCACTTT.

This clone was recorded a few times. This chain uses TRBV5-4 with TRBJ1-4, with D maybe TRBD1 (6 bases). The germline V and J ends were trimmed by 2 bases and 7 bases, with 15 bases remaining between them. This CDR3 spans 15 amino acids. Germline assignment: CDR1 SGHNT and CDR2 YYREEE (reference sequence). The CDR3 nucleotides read TGTGCCAGCAGCTTCAGGGAGGGGGGCTCTGAAAAACTGTTTTTT. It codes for CASSFREGGSEKLFF.

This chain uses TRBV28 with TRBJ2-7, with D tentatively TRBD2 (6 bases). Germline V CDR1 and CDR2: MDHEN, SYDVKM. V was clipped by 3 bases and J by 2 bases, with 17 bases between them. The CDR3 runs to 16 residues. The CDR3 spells CASSFGGIRPAYEQYF. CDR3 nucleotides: TGTGCCAGCAGTTTCGGAGGGATCAGGCCTGCCTACGAGCAGTACTTC. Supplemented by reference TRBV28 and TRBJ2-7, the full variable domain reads DVKVTQSSRYLVKRTGEKVFLECVQDMDHENMFWYRQDPGLGLRLIYFSYDVKMKEKGDIPEGYSVSREKKERFSLILESASTNQTSMYLCASSFGGIRPAYEQYFGPGTRLTVT.